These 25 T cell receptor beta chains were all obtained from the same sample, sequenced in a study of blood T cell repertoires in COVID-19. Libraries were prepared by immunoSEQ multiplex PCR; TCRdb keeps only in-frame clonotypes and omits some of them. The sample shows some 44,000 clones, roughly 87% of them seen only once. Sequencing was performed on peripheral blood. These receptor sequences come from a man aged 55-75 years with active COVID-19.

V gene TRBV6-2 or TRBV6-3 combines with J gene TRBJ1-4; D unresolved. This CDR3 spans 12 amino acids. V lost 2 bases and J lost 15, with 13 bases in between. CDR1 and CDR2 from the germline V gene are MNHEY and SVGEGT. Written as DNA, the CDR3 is TGTGCCAGCAGTTACGCCCGGCAGGAGGTGTTTTTT. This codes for CASSYARQEVFF.

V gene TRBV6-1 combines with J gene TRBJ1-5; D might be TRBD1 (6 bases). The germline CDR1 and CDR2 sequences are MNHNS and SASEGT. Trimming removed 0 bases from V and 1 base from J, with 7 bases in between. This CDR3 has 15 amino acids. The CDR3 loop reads CASSEAQGSNQPQHF. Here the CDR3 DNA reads TGTGCCAGCAGTGAAGCGCAGGGGAGCAATCAGCCCCAGCATTTT.

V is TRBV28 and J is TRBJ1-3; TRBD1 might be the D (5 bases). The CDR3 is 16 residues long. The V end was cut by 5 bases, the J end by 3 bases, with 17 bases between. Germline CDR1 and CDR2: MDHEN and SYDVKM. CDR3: CASSLTPQGGGNTIYF. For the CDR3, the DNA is TGTGCCAGCAGTCTTACCCCCCAGGGAGGTGGAAACACCATATATTTT.

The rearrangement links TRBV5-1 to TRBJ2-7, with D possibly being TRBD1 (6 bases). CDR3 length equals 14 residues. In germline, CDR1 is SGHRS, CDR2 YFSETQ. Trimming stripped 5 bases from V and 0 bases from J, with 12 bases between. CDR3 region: CASSLTGISYEQYF. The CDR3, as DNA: TGCGCCAGCAGTCTGACAGGAATCTCCTACGAGCAGTACTTC.

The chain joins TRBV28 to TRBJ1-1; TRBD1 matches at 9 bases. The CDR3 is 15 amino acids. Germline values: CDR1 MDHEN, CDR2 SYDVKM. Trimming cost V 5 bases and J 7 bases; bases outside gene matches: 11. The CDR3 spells CASSASGTGLIEAFF. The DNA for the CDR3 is TGTGCCAGCAGTGCTTCCGGGACAGGGCTAATTGAAGCTTTCTTT.

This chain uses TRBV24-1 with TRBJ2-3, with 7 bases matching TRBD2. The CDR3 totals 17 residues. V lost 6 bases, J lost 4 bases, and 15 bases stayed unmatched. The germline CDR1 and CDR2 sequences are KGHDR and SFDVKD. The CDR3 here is CATSKTLAVPAPDTQYF. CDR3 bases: TGTGCCACCAGTAAAACCCTAGCGGTCCCCGCACCAGATACGCAGTATTTT.

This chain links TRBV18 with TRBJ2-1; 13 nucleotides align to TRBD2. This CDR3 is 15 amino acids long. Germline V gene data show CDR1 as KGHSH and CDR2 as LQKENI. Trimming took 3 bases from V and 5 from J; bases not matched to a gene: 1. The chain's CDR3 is CASSPGLAGDNEQFF. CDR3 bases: TGTGCCAGCTCACCCGGACTAGCGGGGGACAATGAGCAGTTCTTC.

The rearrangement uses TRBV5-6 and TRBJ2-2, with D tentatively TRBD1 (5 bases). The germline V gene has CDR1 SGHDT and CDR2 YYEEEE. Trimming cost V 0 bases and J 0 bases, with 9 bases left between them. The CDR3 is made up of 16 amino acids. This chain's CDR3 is CASSLDDSANTGELFF. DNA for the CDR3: TGTGCCAGCAGCTTGGACGACAGCGCGAACACCGGGGAGCTGTTTTTT.

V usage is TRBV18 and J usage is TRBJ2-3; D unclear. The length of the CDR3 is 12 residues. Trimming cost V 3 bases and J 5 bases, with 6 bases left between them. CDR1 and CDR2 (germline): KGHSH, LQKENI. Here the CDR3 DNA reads TGTGCCAGCTCACCCCCCCTAGATACGCAGTATTTT. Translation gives CASSPPLDTQYF.

CDR3 coding DNA: TGTGCCACCAGTGATTTTACACAGACCGGGGGGACAGATACGCAGTATTTT. The encoded protein is CATSDFTQTGGTDTQYF. The chain links TRBV24-1 to TRBJ2-3; TRBD2 aligns across 7 bases. Per germline, CDR1 KGHDR and CDR2 SFDVKD. V lost 1 base to trimming and J lost 3 bases; unmatched junction nucleotides: 9. The CDR3 covers 17 residues.

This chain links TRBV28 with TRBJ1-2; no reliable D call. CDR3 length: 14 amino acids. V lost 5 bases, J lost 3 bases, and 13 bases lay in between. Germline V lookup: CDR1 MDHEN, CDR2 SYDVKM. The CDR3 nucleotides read TGTGCCAGCAGTCCACAAACAGTATACTATGGCTACACCTTC. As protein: CASSPQTVYYGYTF.

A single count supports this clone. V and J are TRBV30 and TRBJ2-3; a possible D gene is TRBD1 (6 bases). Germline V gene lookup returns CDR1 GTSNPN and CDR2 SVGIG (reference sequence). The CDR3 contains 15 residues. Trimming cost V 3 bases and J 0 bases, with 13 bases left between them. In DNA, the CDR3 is TGTGCCTGGAGGGACAGTCGTTACAGCACAGATACGCAGTATTTT. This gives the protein CAWRDSRYSTDTQYF.

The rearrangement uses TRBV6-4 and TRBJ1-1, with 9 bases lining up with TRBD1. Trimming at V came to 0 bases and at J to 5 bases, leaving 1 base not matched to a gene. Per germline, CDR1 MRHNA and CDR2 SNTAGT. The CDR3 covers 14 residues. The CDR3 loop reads CASSDSDRGTEAFF. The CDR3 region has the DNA TGTGCCAGCAGTGACTCGGACAGGGGAACTGAAGCTTTCTTT.

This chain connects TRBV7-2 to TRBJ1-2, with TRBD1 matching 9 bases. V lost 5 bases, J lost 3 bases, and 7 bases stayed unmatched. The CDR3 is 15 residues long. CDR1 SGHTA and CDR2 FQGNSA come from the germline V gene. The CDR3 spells CASSLTGQGDYGYTF. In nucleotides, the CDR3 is TGTGCCAGCAGCCTGACGGGACAGGGCGACTATGGCTACACCTTC.

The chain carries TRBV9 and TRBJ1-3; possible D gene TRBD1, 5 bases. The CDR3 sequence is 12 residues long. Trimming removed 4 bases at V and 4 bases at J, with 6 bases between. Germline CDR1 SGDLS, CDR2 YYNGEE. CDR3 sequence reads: CASSRTGNTIYF. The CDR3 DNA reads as TGTGCCAGCAGCCGGACAGGAAACACCATATATTTT.

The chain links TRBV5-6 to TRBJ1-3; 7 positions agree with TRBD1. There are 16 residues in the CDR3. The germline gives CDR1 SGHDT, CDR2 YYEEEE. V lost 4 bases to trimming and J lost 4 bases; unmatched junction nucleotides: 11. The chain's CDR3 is CASSPQRGQMGNTIYF. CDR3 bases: TGTGCCAGCAGCCCCCAACGGGGACAGATGGGAAACACCATATATTTT. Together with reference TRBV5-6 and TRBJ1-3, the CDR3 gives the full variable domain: DAGVTQSPTHLIKTRGQQVTLRCSPKSGHDTVSWYQQALGQGPQFIFQYYEEEERQRGNFPDRFSGHQFPNYSSELNVNALLLGDSALYLCASSPQRGQMGNTIYFGEGSWLTVV.

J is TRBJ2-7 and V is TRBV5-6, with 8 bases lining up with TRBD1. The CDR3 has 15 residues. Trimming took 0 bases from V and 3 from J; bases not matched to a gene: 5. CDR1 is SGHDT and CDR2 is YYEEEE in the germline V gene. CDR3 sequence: CASSLVAGGFYEQYF. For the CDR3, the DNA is TGTGCCAGCAGCTTGGTTGCAGGGGGCTTCTACGAGCAGTACTTC.

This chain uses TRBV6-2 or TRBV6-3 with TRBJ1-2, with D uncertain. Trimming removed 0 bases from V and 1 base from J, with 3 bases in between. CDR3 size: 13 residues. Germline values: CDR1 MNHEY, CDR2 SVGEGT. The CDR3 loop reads CASSYSSNYGYTF. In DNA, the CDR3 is TGTGCCAGCAGTTACTCCAGTAACTATGGCTACACCTTC.

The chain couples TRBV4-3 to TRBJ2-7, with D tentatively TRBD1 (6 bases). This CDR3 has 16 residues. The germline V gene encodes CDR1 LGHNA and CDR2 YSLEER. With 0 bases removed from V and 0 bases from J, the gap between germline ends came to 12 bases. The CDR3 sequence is CASSQDMRGSSYEQYF. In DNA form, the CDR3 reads TGCGCCAGCAGCCAAGATATGAGGGGGTCCTCCTACGAGCAGTACTTC.

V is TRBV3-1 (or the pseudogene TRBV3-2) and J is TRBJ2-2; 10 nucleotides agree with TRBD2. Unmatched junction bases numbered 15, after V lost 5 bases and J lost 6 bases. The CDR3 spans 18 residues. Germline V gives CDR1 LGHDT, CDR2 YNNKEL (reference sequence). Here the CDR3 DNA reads TGTGCCAGCAGCGCAAACCCGGCGAGCGGGGGGGTCTCCGGGGAGCTGTTTTTT. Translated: CASSANPASGGVSGELFF.

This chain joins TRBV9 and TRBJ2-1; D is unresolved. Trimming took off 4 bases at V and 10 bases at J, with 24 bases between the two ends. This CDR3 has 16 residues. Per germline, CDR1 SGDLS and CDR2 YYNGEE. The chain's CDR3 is CASSLWSGINSKEQFF. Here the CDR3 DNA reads TGTGCCAGCAGCCTTTGGTCTGGCATCAATAGCAAGGAGCAGTTCTTC.

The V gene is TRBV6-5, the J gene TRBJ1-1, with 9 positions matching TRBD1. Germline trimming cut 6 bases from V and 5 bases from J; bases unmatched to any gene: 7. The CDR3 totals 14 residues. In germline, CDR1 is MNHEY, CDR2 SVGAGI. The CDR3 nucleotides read TGTGCCAGCAGGGTGGGACAGGGTAAGACTGAAGCTTTCTTT. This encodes CASRVGQGKTEAFF.

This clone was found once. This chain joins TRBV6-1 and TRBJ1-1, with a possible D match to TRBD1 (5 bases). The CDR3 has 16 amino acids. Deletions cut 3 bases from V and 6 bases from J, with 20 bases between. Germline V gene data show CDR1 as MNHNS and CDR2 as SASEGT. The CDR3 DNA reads TGTGCCAGCAGTGATAAAGCGGGGCCGTTAGGAGCTGAAGCTTTCTTT. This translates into CASSDKAGPLGAEAFF.

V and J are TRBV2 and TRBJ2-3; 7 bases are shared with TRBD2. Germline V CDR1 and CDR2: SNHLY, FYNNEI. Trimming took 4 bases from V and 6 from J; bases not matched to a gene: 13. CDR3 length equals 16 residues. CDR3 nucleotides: TGTGCCAGCAGTGGCAGAGGACTAGTGGGATTTGATACGCAGTATTTT. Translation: CASSGRGLVGFDTQYF.

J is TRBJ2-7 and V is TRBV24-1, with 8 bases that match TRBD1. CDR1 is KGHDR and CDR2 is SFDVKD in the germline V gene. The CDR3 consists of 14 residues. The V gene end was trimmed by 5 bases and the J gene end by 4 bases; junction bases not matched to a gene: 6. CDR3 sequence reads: CATSAADRGYEQYF. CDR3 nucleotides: TGTGCCACCAGTGCGGCAGACAGGGGATACGAGCAGTACTTC.